Below, one T cell receptor (beta chain) is given with its context. Its antigen is as yet unknown. This sample was taken from a study of CD8+ T cells in alopecia areata. Study results and limitations: Scalp specimens additionally yield sequences from normal skin's resident alphabeta T cells. For lesional scalp, especially alopecia totalis/universalis, clonality was higher than in normal scalp. Patients showed less clear TCR sequence sharing than mice, possibly partly because of HLA diversity.

This CDR3 spans 15 amino acids. The V segment lost 4 bases and the J segment 7 bases; nucleotides outside the gene matches: 10. CDR1 SQVTM and CDR2 ANQGSEA come from the germline V gene. PBMCs were stained for CD3, CD4 and CD8, and CD4+ and CD8+ T cells were sorted. Extracted RNA was reverse transcribed into cDNA, the sequencing template. TCRdb's copy holds only in-frame clones and misses some; the assay was immunoSEQ multiplex PCR. Among around 97,000 clones listed, roughly half were seen once. The sequencing sample was made of CD4+ T cells sorted from blood. The genes are TRBV29-1 and TRBJ2-2; 9 nucleotides align to TRBD1. This TCR was sampled from a human donor in good health. The CDR3 loop reads CSVGQGQGGGGELFF. The DNA of the CDR3 is TGCAGCGTTGGCCAGGGACAGGGCGGCGGCGGGGAGCTGTTTTTT.